This record concerns one TCR beta chain sequence. The CDR3 has 14 amino acids. V lost 2 bases, J lost 5 bases, and 13 bases lay in between. CDR1 SNHLY and CDR2 FYNNEI come from the germline V gene. This specimen belongs to a study of blood T cell repertoires in COVID-19. Across the whole study: The cDNA or gDNA used as material had been derived from T cells, B-cell-depleted T cells, or PBMCs.

Libraries were prepared by immunoSEQ multiplex PCR; TCRdb keeps only in-frame clonotypes and omits some of them. Among hundreds of thousands of clones listed, more than 70% were seen once. The specimen was peripheral blood. The clonotype originates from a young woman with COVID-19, enrolled during active disease. The chain combines TRBV2 with TRBJ2-7; the D is unclear. CDR3 DNA: TGTGCCAGCAGTGAATGGCAGGATGTGGACGAGCAGTACTTC. Its protein product is CASSEWQDVDEQYF.